The next 22 T cell receptor beta chains were all read from a single sample in a study of shared clonotypes between healthy human individuals (dated by TCRdb to 2020 to 2021). Libraries were constructed by the immunoSEQ multiplex PCR assay. TCRdb mirrors the immuneACCESS table, restricted to in-frame sequences. Some clones are absent from its copies; in checked studies, under half trace to an unresolved V gene, and the reason for the others is unknown. Here the sample has roughly 380,000 clones; 96% occur a single time. The top ten constitute more than 0.3% of the sample. Material: memory CD8+ T cells sorted from blood. The sample's cell subset or site label is to be understood as: CD45RO+ cells pooled with CCR7-negative TemRA cells. The receptors come from a man aged 25 to 40 in good health.

This chain uses TRBV30 with TRBJ2-1, with 10 bases lining up with TRBD2. CDR3 length: 15 amino acids. V shed 0 bases and J 6 bases; nucleotides not matched to a gene: 5. The germline CDR1 and CDR2 sequences are GTSNPN and SVGIG (reference sequence). The CDR3 DNA reads TGTGCCTGGAGTGTTTACCTAGCGGGAGCCAATGAGCAGTTCTTC. Translation: CAWSVYLAGANEQFF. Drawing the rest from reference TRBV30 and TRBJ2-1, the complete variable domain is SQTIHQWPATLVQPVGSPLSLECTVEGTSNPNLYWYRQAAGRGLQLLFYSVGIGQISSEVPQNLSASRPQDRQFILSSKKLLLSDSGFYLCAWSVYLAGANEQFFGPGTRLTVL.

Concerning this clone: Other DNA sequences in this sample translate to the same CDR3. The rearrangement joins TRBV2 to TRBJ2-1, with 11 bases identical to TRBD2. V gave up 3 bases and J gave up 4 bases; unmatched junction bases: 2. Germline V CDR1 and CDR2: SNHLY, FYNNEI. This CDR3 is 15 amino acids long. Here the CDR3 DNA reads TGTGCCAGCAGTGAGCTAGCGGGAGGATACAATGAGCAGTTCTTC. This translates into CASSELAGGYNEQFF. Together with reference TRBV2 and TRBJ2-1, the CDR3 gives the full variable domain: EPEVTQTPSHQVTQMGQEVILRCVPISNHLYFYWYRQILGQKVEFLVSFYNNEISEKSEIFDDQFSVERPDGSNFTLKIRSTKLEDSAMYFCASSELAGGYNEQFFGPGTRLTVL.

This clone was found once. V usage is TRBV5-1 and J usage is TRBJ2-7; the match to TRBD2 covers 9 bases. This CDR3 spans 14 amino acids. J lost 2 bases, V lost 3 bases, and 3 bases had no gene match. CDR1 is SGHRS, CDR2 YFSETQ, per germline. The CDR3 nucleotides read TGCGCCAGCAGCTCGCTAGCGGGACCCTACGAGCAGTACTTC. As protein: CASSSLAGPYEQYF.

The V and J genes are TRBV5-1 and TRBJ1-2; D possibly corresponds to TRBD1 (6 bases). Germline assignment: CDR1 SGHRS and CDR2 YFSETQ. This CDR3 is 14 amino acids long. Trimming pared 0 bases from V and 8 bases from J, leaving 14 bases between. The CDR3 protein is CASSLGRQVRGYTF. CDR3 sequence (DNA): TGCGCCAGCAGCTTGGGGCGACAGGTTCGGGGCTACACCTTC.

This chain links TRBV20-1 with TRBJ2-3; TRBD2 might be the D (7 bases). Looked up from germline, CDR1 is DFQATT and CDR2 is SNEGSKA (reference sequence). The CDR3 contains 10 residues. The CDR3: CAYSRGRVYF. As DNA, the CDR3 is TGCGCCTATAGTAGGGGGAGGGTGTATTTT.

This rearrangement joins TRBV28 to TRBJ2-7; D not resolved. The CDR3 contains 12 residues. Between the trimmed V and J ends, which lost 4 bases and 4 bases, there was a span of 8 bases. Germline V gene lookup returns CDR1 MDHEN and CDR2 SYDVKM. The CDR3 sequence: CASSYAPYEQYF. The CDR3 DNA is TGTGCCAGCAGTTATGCCCCTTACGAGCAGTACTTC.

The gene calls are TRBV4-1 and TRBJ2-7, with TRBD1 matching 7 bases. Trimming took 1 base from V and 4 from J; bases not matched to a gene: 10. The CDR3 extends over 16 amino acids. The germline V gene encodes CDR1 MGHRA and CDR2 YSYEKL. CDR3 nucleotide sequence: TGCGCCAGCAGCCAAGTATTGTCGGACAGGCGTTACGAGCAGTACTTC. It encodes CASSQVLSDRRYEQYF.

The chain joins TRBV7-6 to TRBJ2-7, with TRBD2 as a possible D gene (7 bases). The CDR3 is 19 residues long. The V and J ends lost 2 bases and 0 bases respectively, with 23 bases between them. Germline V gene data show CDR1 as SGHVS and CDR2 as FNYEAQ. CDR3 sequence (DNA): TGTGCCAGCAGCTTAAGGGGGGCTACACTAGCGACAAGCTCCTACGAGCAGTACTTC. It encodes CASSLRGATLATSSYEQYF. Looking up the rest from reference TRBV7-6 and TRBJ2-7 gives the full variable domain: GAGVSQSPRYKVTKRGQDVALRCDPISGHVSLYWYRQALGQGPEFLTYFNYEAQQDKSGLPNDRFSAERPEGSISTLTIQRTEQRDSAMYRCASSLRGATLATSSYEQYFGPGTRLTVT.

This clone was counted between two and nine times. This chain joins TRBV13 and TRBJ2-3, with D possibly matching TRBD1 (6 bases). CDR1 and CDR2 from the germline V gene are PRHDT and FYEKMQ (reference sequence). Trimming stripped 3 bases from V and 2 bases from J, with 15 bases between. This CDR3 region has 16 residues. CDR3 coding DNA: TGTGCCAGCAGCTTTTCAGTTAGGGGGAACACAGATACGCAGTATTTT. It translates to CASSFSVRGNTDTQYF.

The chain recombines TRBV29-1 with TRBJ2-5; 7 nucleotides match TRBD1. Germline values: CDR1 SQVTM, CDR2 ANQGSEA. J gave up 1 base and V 6 bases, and 11 bases lay outside the gene matches. The CDR3 extends over 15 amino acids. This CDR3 reads CSVKTTGASQETQYF. The DNA for the CDR3 is TGCAGCGTGAAGACCACAGGGGCCTCCCAAGAGACCCAGTACTTC.

This clone has a single count. DNA for the CDR3: TGTGCCAGCAGCACAAAGATCCCGGGACTAGCGGGCTACGAGCAGTACTTC. Translation gives CASSTKIPGLAGYEQYF. This chain links TRBV7-8 with TRBJ2-7, with 12 bases matching TRBD2. This CDR3 has 17 residues. The ends lost 5 bases at V and 3 bases at J; junction bases unmatched: 11. Germline CDR1 reads SGHVS; CDR2 reads FQNEAQ. The complete variable domain, with remaining parts taken from reference TRBV7-8 and TRBJ2-7, reads GAGVSQSPRYKVAKRGQDVALRCDPISGHVSLFWYQQALGQGPEFLTYFQNEAQLDKSGLPSDRFFAERPEGSVSTLKIQRTQQEDSAVYLCASSTKIPGLAGYEQYFGPGTRLTVT.

The chain carries TRBV28 and TRBJ2-1, with 9 bases matching TRBD2. Per germline, CDR1 MDHEN and CDR2 SYDVKM. The CDR3 totals 15 residues. Germline trimming cut 3 bases from V and 12 bases from J; bases unmatched to any gene: 12. The CDR3 nucleotides are TGTGCCAGCAGTTTTCGGCTAGCGGGAAAGGGGTGGCAGTTCTTC. The encoded protein is CASSFRLAGKGWQFF.

This rearrangement joins TRBV19 to TRBJ2-7; 8 bases are a match to TRBD2. Unmatched junction bases numbered 10, after V lost 1 base and J lost 5 bases. The CDR3 extends over 16 amino acids. Germline CDR1 is LNHDA and CDR2 is SQIVND (reference sequence). The CDR3 here is CASSIGTSRSTDEQYF. The CDR3 DNA reads as TGTGCCAGTAGTATAGGGACTAGCCGAAGCACCGACGAGCAGTACTTC.

The chain is built from TRBV29-1 and TRBJ2-3; 11 positions match TRBD2. This CDR3 region has 14 residues. Looked up from germline, CDR1 is SQVTM and CDR2 is ANQGSEA. Losses at the gene ends were 1 base for V and 4 bases for J; bases not matched to a gene: 1. For the CDR3, the DNA is TGCAGCGTTGAAGGACTAGCGGGACCAGATACGCAGTATTTT. Translating gives CSVEGLAGPDTQYF.

The V call is TRBV19, the J call TRBJ1-4; no reliable D call. The CDR3 is made up of 14 amino acids. Looked up from germline, CDR1 is LNHDA and CDR2 is SQIVND (reference sequence). Trimming shortened V by 3 bases and J by 8 bases, and 13 bases separated the two germline ends. The CDR3 here is CASSMQAGREKLFF. The CDR3 DNA sequence: TGTGCCAGTAGTATGCAGGCCGGGAGGGAAAAACTGTTTTTT.

The chain uses TRBV4-2 and TRBJ2-3, with D hard to call. The CDR3 spans 16 residues. Trimming took off 2 bases at V and 0 bases at J, with 12 bases between the two ends. Germline CDR1 LGHNA, CDR2 YNFKEQ. The CDR3 protein is CASSQKGTTSTDTQYF. The DNA of the CDR3 is TGTGCCAGCAGCCAAAAAGGAACTACTAGCACAGATACGCAGTATTTT.

A single count supports this clone. The rearrangement uses TRBV18 and TRBJ1-3; D gene unclear. V lost 3 bases and J lost 0, with 9 bases in between. Germline lookup yields CDR1 KGHSH and CDR2 LQKENI. There are 15 residues in the CDR3. The CDR3 DNA is TGTGCCAGCTCACCTGGCGGTCACTCTGGAAACACCATATATTTT. This translates into CASSPGGHSGNTIYF.

The J gene is TRBJ2-7, the V gene TRBV28; TRBD2 aligns across 12 bases. The V and J ends lost 9 bases and 3 bases, in that order; junction bases with no gene match: 6. The CDR3 consists of 14 residues. CDR1 MDHEN and CDR2 SYDVKM come from the germline V gene. The CDR3 here is CASSSLAGGYEQYF. CDR3 sequence (DNA): TGTGCCAGTTCGTCACTAGCGGGAGGCTACGAGCAGTACTTC.

This clone was observed once. The chain couples TRBV6-1 to TRBJ2-7; 10 bases fit TRBD2. Germline V gene lookup returns CDR1 MNHNS and CDR2 SASEGT. The CDR3 is 15 amino acids. V shed 5 bases and J 3 bases; nucleotides not matched to a gene: 7. The CDR3 coding sequence is TGTGCCAGCAGTCTACAACTAGCGGGATACTACGAGCAGTACTTC. It yields the protein CASSLQLAGYYEQYF.

Only one count was recorded for this clone. This chain uses TRBV7-3 with TRBJ2-1; no clear D. The CDR3 spans 14 residues. The germline V and J ends were trimmed by 0 bases and 0 bases, with 3 bases remaining between them. In germline, CDR1 is SGHTA, CDR2 FQGTGA. CDR3 residues: CASSLTGSYNEQFF. The DNA for the CDR3 is TGTGCCAGCAGCTTAACAGGCTCCTACAATGAGCAGTTCTTC.

This sequence joins TRBV29-1 and TRBJ1-5; D might be TRBD1 (5 bases). Germline V lookup: CDR1 SQVTM, CDR2 ANQGSEA. This CDR3 has 14 residues. Trimming removed 5 bases from V and 4 bases from J, with 15 bases in between. CDR3 sequence (DNA): TGCAGCGTTCACTACAGGTGGGTGAATCAGCCCCAGCATTTT. As protein: CSVHYRWVNQPQHF.

The V call is TRBV9, the J call TRBJ1-1; D remains unclear. The germline gives CDR1 SGDLS, CDR2 YYNGEE. The CDR3 covers 15 residues. V lost 0 bases to trimming and J lost 1 base, with 10 bases between them. The CDR3 region is CASSVGGRSNTEAFF. CDR3 nucleotide sequence: TGTGCCAGCAGCGTAGGAGGGCGGTCGAACACTGAAGCTTTCTTT.